This T cell receptor beta chain was sequenced during a study of monozygotic twins with inflammatory bowel disease. The CDR3 totals 14 residues. Germline values: CDR1 MNHNY, CDR2 SVGAGI (reference sequence). No DNA is given; TCRdb re-called the 5' RACE reads and lists each CDR3 protein once. The sample table sets out about 140,000 distinct CDR3 sequences. The clonotype originates from a human donor with ulcerative colitis or Crohn's disease, or a healthy co-twin of an affected twin (not recorded which). The chain has TRBV6-6 and TRBJ2-3. Sequenced sample: blood. The CDR3 spells CASSYRTGTDTQYF.